The T cell receptor beta chain under discussion was sequenced for a study of blood T cell repertoires in COVID-19. Study-wide background: Both acute and convalescent COVID-19 samples were obtained from the United States, Italy and Spain. T cells, B-cell-depleted T cells, or PBMCs supplied cDNA or gDNA.

Study processing details: The assay estimated nucleated cells by amplifying reference gene primers. Sequencing used immunoSEQ multiplex PCR; TCRdb keeps in-frame clones, though not all of them. V and J calls and clone size are copied from that table; D and trimming were computed from the DNA. The sample has 300,000 or so clones, approximately 90% seen once; the top ten hold roughly 3.7%. This CDR3 comprises 15 residues. From germline, CDR1 is SEHNR and CDR2 FQNEAQ (reference sequence). Trimming took 5 bases from V and 2 from J, leaving 15 bases between them. This clone was observed a few times. Material: peripheral blood. This clonotype originated in a woman aged 40 to 49 with acute or convalescent COVID-19. The genes are TRBV7-9 and TRBJ2-5; D might be TRBD1 (6 bases). The chain's CDR3 is CASSPVPQGQETQYF. Written as DNA, the CDR3 is TGTGCCAGCAGCCCTGTCCCTCAGGGGCAAGAGACCCAGTACTTC.